These 23 T cell receptor beta chains were sequenced from one sample in a study of T cell responses to AZD1222 COVID-19 vaccine (dated by TCRdb to about 2021). Library method: the immunoSEQ multiplex PCR assay. Entries here come from immuneACCESS through TCRdb and include only in-frame sequences with V and J called. Some clones fail to appear in such tables; in the studies checked, an unresolved V gene covers under half of the shortfall, and the cause of the remainder is unknown. The sample table contains 150,000 to 200,000 clones; only one count was recorded for approximately 90% of them. The top ten constitute approximately 1.2% of the sample. Interpreted using the paper, the time point label stands for: about 28 days (+/-7) after the second vaccine dose. This specimen consisted of peripheral blood, obtained 28 days after the second AZD1222 dose. Receptors were obtained from an adult who received the AZD1222 COVID-19 vaccine.

This chain connects TRBV6-6 to TRBJ2-5; D call uncertain. Trimming left V 9 bases short and J 4 bases short, with 15 bases between. The germline V gene has CDR1 MNHNY and CDR2 SVGAGI (reference sequence). The CDR3 totals 13 residues. The CDR3 here is CASSDGVSETQYF. DNA of the CDR3: TGTGCCAGTTCCGATGGAGTTTCAGAGACCCAGTACTTC.

This chain uses TRBV6-1 with TRBJ1-2, with 9 positions matching TRBD1. The junction had 7 bases not matched to a gene; V was cut back by 3 bases and J by 5 bases. The CDR3 loop spans 15 amino acids. Germline-derived CDR1 and CDR2 are MNHNS and SASEGT. The CDR3 bases are TGTGCCAGCAGTGATGGGACAGGGTATTTTTATGGCTACACCTTC. This codes for CASSDGTGYFYGYTF.

The rearrangement links TRBV11-2 to TRBJ2-7; TRBD2 aligns across 9 bases. In germline, CDR1 is SGHAT, CDR2 FQNNGV. After removal of 0 bases from V and 5 bases from J, the junction contained 2 bases not matched to a gene. CDR3 length equals 14 residues. CDR3 amino acids: CASSLDSGSNEQYF. DNA of the CDR3: TGTGCCAGCAGCTTAGATAGCGGGAGTAACGAGCAGTACTTC.

The V call is TRBV19, the J call TRBJ1-2; 9 nucleotides agree with TRBD1. The CDR3 spans 12 residues. The V and J ends lost 6 bases and 5 bases, in that order; junction bases with no gene match: 1. Germline loops: CDR1 LNHDA, CDR2 SQIVND (reference sequence). The CDR3 DNA sequence: TGTGCCAGTAGCGACAGGGGGTATGGCTACACCTTC. Amino acid sequence: CASSDRGYGYTF.

The genes are TRBV12-5 and TRBJ2-3; D uncertain. CDR3 length: 16 residues. Trimming took 0 bases from V and 2 from J, leaving 12 bases between them. Germline V gives CDR1 LGHNT, CDR2 FRNRAP. The CDR3 loop is CASGLVVQPPTDTQYF. CDR3 coding DNA: TGTGCTAGTGGTTTGGTAGTACAGCCGCCCACAGATACGCAGTATTTT. The entire variable domain, with the rest obtained from reference TRBV12-5 and TRBJ2-3, is as follows: DARVTQTPRHKVTEMGQEVTMRCQPILGHNTVFWYRQTMMQGLELLAYFRNRAPLDDSGMPKDRFSAEMPDATLATLKIQPSEPRDSAVYFCASGLVVQPPTDTQYFGPGTRLTVL.

J is TRBJ2-3 and V is TRBV21-1; no check of the table's D call, TRBD2, against the DNA was made. TRBV21-1 is recorded as a pseudogene. This CDR3 comprises 16 residues. This CDR3 reads CASSHDGTVATDTQYF. CDR3 DNA sequence: TGTGCCAGCAGCCACGATGGGACTGTCGCCACAGATACGCAGTATTTT.

The V call is TRBV5-1, the J call TRBJ2-7, with unresolved D. This CDR3 is built from 16 residues. V was clipped by 4 bases and J by 0 bases, with 17 bases between them. Germline lookup yields CDR1 SGHRS and CDR2 YFSETQ. CDR3 sequence (DNA): TGCGCCAGCAGCCTAGAATGGGGTGAGCACTCCTACGAGCAGTACTTC. Translated: CASSLEWGEHSYEQYF.

The rearrangement joins TRBV14 to TRBJ1-1; 9 positions match TRBD1. This CDR3 region has 14 residues. V trimming: 4 bases; J trimming: 8 bases; junction bases outside the gene matches: 8. Looked up from germline, CDR1 is SGHDN and CDR2 is FVKESK. The CDR3 region is CASSRELTGGEAFF. The CDR3 DNA is TGTGCCAGCAGCCGAGAATTAACAGGGGGCGAAGCTTTCTTT. Together with reference TRBV14 and TRBJ1-1, the CDR3 gives the full variable domain: EAGVTQFPSHSVIEKGQTVTLRCDPISGHDNLYWYRRVMGKEIKFLLHFVKESKQDESGMPNNRFLAERTGGTYSTLKVQPAELEDSGVYFCASSRELTGGEAFFGQGTRLTVV.

The V gene is TRBV10-3, the J gene TRBJ2-1, with 10 bases identical to TRBD2. This CDR3 has 15 amino acids. Losses at the gene ends were 4 bases for V and 3 bases for J; bases not matched to a gene: 3. Germline CDR1 is ENHRY and CDR2 is SYGVKD. CDR3 region: CAISGTSGYYNEQFF. The CDR3 DNA reads TGTGCCATCAGTGGGACTAGCGGTTACTACAATGAGCAGTTCTTC.

This chain uses TRBV18 with TRBJ2-2; the match to TRBD1 covers 10 bases. Trimming at V came to 3 bases and at J to 5 bases, leaving 6 bases not matched to a gene. Germline V gives CDR1 KGHSH, CDR2 LQKENI. CDR3 length: 16 residues. CDR3 DNA sequence: TGTGCCAGCTCACCCCCGGGACAGGGGAAGACCGGGGAGCTGTTTTTT. Protein sequence: CASSPPGQGKTGELFF.

The J gene is TRBJ1-3, the V gene TRBV13, with no clear D. Trimming pared 4 bases from V and 0 bases from J, leaving 13 bases between. Germline CDR1 is PRHDT and CDR2 is FYEKMQ (reference sequence). The CDR3 is 16 amino acids. CDR3 bases: TGTGCCAGCAGCTCCTCTGGGAGTACCTCTGGAAACACCATATATTTT. Residues: CASSSSGSTSGNTIYF.

The V call is TRBV5-1, the J call TRBJ1-4; 7 nucleotides align to TRBD1. The CDR3 is made up of 16 amino acids. With V trimmed by 3 bases and J by 7 bases, 12 bases remained unmatched. Germline loops: CDR1 SGHRS, CDR2 YFSETQ. This chain's CDR3 is CASSYNPHRGGEKLFF. DNA for the CDR3: TGCGCCAGCAGCTACAATCCCCACAGGGGAGGTGAAAAACTGTTTTTT.

V usage is TRBV5-8 and J usage is TRBJ1-6; TRBD1 matches 9 bases. Losses at the gene ends were 3 bases for V and 10 bases for J; bases not matched to a gene: 5. Germline V lookup: CDR1 SGHTS, CDR2 YDEGEE. The CDR3 is made up of 14 amino acids. CDR3 nucleotide sequence: TGTGCCAGCAGCTCCGGGACAGGGTACTCACCCCTCCACTTT. It codes for CASSSGTGYSPLHF.

The chain uses TRBV4-2 and TRBJ1-4; 8 nucleotides align to TRBD1. Germline V gives CDR1 LGHNA, CDR2 YNFKEQ. The length of the CDR3 is 14 residues. Unmatched junction bases numbered 3, after V lost 2 bases and J lost 7 bases. The CDR3 loop reads CASSQLDRGEKLFF. As DNA, the CDR3 is TGTGCCAGCAGCCAACTAGACAGGGGTGAAAAACTGTTTTTT.

This chain connects TRBV7-9 to TRBJ2-7; D ambiguous. Trimming removed 3 bases from V and 3 bases from J, with 15 bases in between. The CDR3 has 15 amino acids. CDR1 is SEHNR and CDR2 is FQNEAQ in the germline V gene (reference sequence). The CDR3 region is CASSLSAGVHYEQYF. As DNA, the CDR3 is TGTGCCAGCAGCTTGAGTGCTGGGGTTCACTACGAGCAGTACTTC.

The chain employs TRBV27 and TRBJ2-2; 7 bases map to TRBD1. V shed 4 bases, J shed 0 bases, and the junction held 5 bases outside the gene matches. The CDR3 contains 16 residues. Germline CDR1 reads MNHEY; CDR2 reads SMNVEV (reference sequence). The CDR3 loop is CASSSRTGANTGELFF. The CDR3 DNA reads as TGTGCCAGCAGTTCGCGGACAGGAGCGAACACCGGGGAGCTGTTTTTT.

This rearrangement joins TRBV19 to TRBJ1-5; D gene unclear. The ends were cut back, 3 bases at V and 2 bases at J, with 5 bases in the middle. The CDR3 runs 13 residues. The germline gives CDR1 LNHDA, CDR2 SQIVND (reference sequence). The CDR3 sequence is CASSIEGNQPQHF. The CDR3, as DNA: TGTGCCAGTAGTATTGAAGGCAATCAGCCCCAGCATTTT.

V and J are TRBV3-1 (or the pseudogene TRBV3-2) and TRBJ1-1; D is undetermined. Germline V gene lookup returns CDR1 LGHDT and CDR2 YNNKEL (reference sequence). Trimming stripped 0 bases from V and 0 bases from J, with 11 bases between. The CDR3 extends over 16 amino acids. CDR3 region: CASSQEGAGMNTEAFF. DNA of the CDR3: TGTGCCAGCAGCCAAGAGGGCGCAGGCATGAACACTGAAGCTTTCTTT.

The chain is built from TRBV6-5 and TRBJ1-1; D gene uncertain. V lost 2 bases to trimming and J lost 5 bases, with 9 bases between them. The CDR3 sequence is 13 residues long. Germline V CDR1 and CDR2: MNHEY, SVGAGI. The CDR3 loop is CASSYTGGTEAFF. The CDR3 nucleotides are TGTGCCAGCAGTTACACCGGAGGAACTGAAGCTTTCTTT.

The chain links TRBV27 to TRBJ2-2, with D tentatively TRBD2 (6 bases). The V end was cut by 5 bases, the J end by 2 bases, with 12 bases between. CDR3 length equals 15 residues. CDR1 is MNHEY and CDR2 is SMNVEV in the germline V gene (reference sequence). CDR3 protein: CASSRGFKNTGELFF. CDR3 DNA: TGTGCCAGCAGTCGGGGGTTCAAAAACACCGGGGAGCTGTTTTTT.

The chain is built from TRBV2 and TRBJ1-2; D uncertain. The CDR3 is made up of 13 amino acids. Germline V gives CDR1 SNHLY, CDR2 FYNNEI. V was trimmed by 4 bases and J by 7 bases, leaving 13 bases between them. The chain's CDR3 is CASSAGGNGGYTF. CDR3 DNA sequence: TGTGCCAGCAGTGCTGGAGGGAACGGTGGCTACACCTTC.

The chain joins TRBV29-1 to TRBJ1-2; tentative D call: TRBD1 (6 bases). V lost 4 bases, J lost 6 bases, and 6 bases lay in between. Per the germline V gene, CDR1 is SQVTM and CDR2 is ANQGSEA. The CDR3 loop spans 10 amino acids. CDR3 sequence (DNA): TGCAGCGTTGGACAGGATGGCTACACCTTC. Translation: CSVGQDGYTF. Combining the CDR3 with reference TRBV29-1 and TRBJ1-2 gives the whole variable domain SAVISQKPSRDICQRGTSLTIQCQVDSQVTMMFWYRQQPGQSLTLIATANQGSEATYESGFVIDKFPISRPNLTFSTLTVSNMSPEDSSIYLCSVGQDGYTFGSGTRLTVV.

The chain combines TRBV11-3 with TRBJ2-1; TRBD2 matches at 14 bases. The CDR3 totals 18 residues. After removal of 4 bases from V and 9 bases from J, the junction contained 14 bases not matched to a gene. Per germline, CDR1 SGHNT and CDR2 YENEEA. The CDR3 reads CASSSSGTSGGDLGEQFF. CDR3 in DNA: TGTGCCAGCAGCTCGTCCGGGACTAGCGGGGGCGACTTAGGTGAGCAGTTCTTC.